The TCR beta chain described here comes from a study of tumor and adjacent non-tumor tissue in lung cancer. Points from the study as a whole: Normal lung showed higher cumulative top 100 clone frequency than tumor.

The library came from three nested PCR rounds adapted from ARM-PCR protocols. TCRdb reprocessed the multiplex PCR reads via MiXCR and lists one record per CDR3 protein. The repertoire includes 90,000 to 100,000 distinct CDR3 sequences, around three quarters of them detected once, and less than 40% sits in the top ten. CDR1 is SGHDT and CDR2 is YYEEEE in the germline V gene. CDR3 length: 13 residues. The template was RNA from unsorted bulk tissue. This non-tumor lung sample came from over 3 cm beyond the tumor edge. For this clonotype: The antigen is unknown. The junction differs from germline at one of its ends, possibly a read error.

V usage is TRBV5-6 and J usage is TRBJ1-2, with D possibly matching TRBD1 (5 bases). The sequencing input was distant non-tumor lung tissue. The TCR sequence derives from a man aged 55 to 70 with small cell lung cancer. The CDR3 sequence is CAISSGGNYGYTF. The CDR3, as DNA: TGTGCCATCAGCTCGGGGGGAAACTATGGCTACACTTTC.